Below are 14 T cell receptor beta chains sequenced from a single sample in a study of blood T cell repertoires in COVID-19 (TCRdb year 2020). Receptor amplification or capture employed the immunoSEQ multiplex PCR assay. TCRdb took over this immuneACCESS table, retaining in-frame rearrangements with V and J assigned. Such tables are incomplete; in checked studies, under half of the missing clones stem from an unresolved V gene, and the remainder is unexplained. This sample has roughly 330,000 clones in its table, and 80% to 90% of those were observed once. The leading ten clones occupy 5% to 6% of the sample. The sample taken for sequencing was PBMCs or T cells enriched from blood (not recorded which). Receptors were obtained from a man aged 25 to 40 who had recovered from COVID-19.

This chain links TRBV28 with TRBJ1-4, with D unclear. The germline CDR1 and CDR2 sequences are MDHEN and SYDVKM. The V and J ends lost 5 bases and 4 bases respectively, with 14 bases between them. The CDR3 length is 15 residues. The CDR3: CASSTPRHSNEKLFF. The DNA for the CDR3 is TGTGCCAGCAGTACCCCCCGACACAGTAATGAAAAACTGTTTTTT.

The chain is built from TRBV7-8 and TRBJ1-1; D is unresolved. V shed 2 bases and J shed 6 bases, with 16 bases lying between them. Germline lookup yields CDR1 SGHVS and CDR2 FQNEAQ. The CDR3 covers 15 residues. DNA for the CDR3: TGTGCCAGCAGCTTATTTGGGGATGCGGGCGCTGAAGCTTTCTTT. It codes for CASSLFGDAGAEAFF.

This chain connects TRBV30 to TRBJ2-3, with D possibly TRBD1 on 6 matching bases. There are 15 residues in the CDR3. CDR1 and CDR2 from the germline V gene are GTSNPN and SVGIG (reference sequence). Trimming took off 0 bases at V and 8 bases at J, with 18 bases between the two ends. DNA of the CDR3: TGTGCCTGGAGTGTAGGGCAGGGGTTACAGGGTACGCAGTATTTT. It specifies CAWSVGQGLQGTQYF.

The chain joins TRBV4-1 to TRBJ2-3; TRBD2 is a possible D gene (6 bases). Germline loops: CDR1 MGHRA, CDR2 YSYEKL. This CDR3 region has 16 residues. V dropped 4 bases and J dropped 1 base, with 15 bases sitting between them. The DNA for the CDR3 is TGCGCCAGCAGCCCTACCCCTAGCGCCGGCACAGATACGCAGTATTTT. It yields the protein CASSPTPSAGTDTQYF.

J is TRBJ1-4 and V is TRBV3-1 (or the pseudogene TRBV3-2); D gene ambiguous. The CDR3 is 16 residues long. The V end lost 7 bases, the J end lost 0 bases, and 15 bases lay between the germline ends. In germline, CDR1 is LGHDT, CDR2 YNNKEL (reference sequence). The CDR3 loop is CASTPGAGATNEKLFF. In DNA, the CDR3 is TGTGCCAGCACCCCTGGCGCGGGCGCAACTAATGAAAAACTGTTTTTT.

The genes are TRBV5-4 and TRBJ2-3; 9 bases line up with TRBD2. Germline lookup yields CDR1 SGHNT and CDR2 YYREEE (reference sequence). The CDR3 loop spans 16 amino acids. The J segment lost 1 base and the V segment lost 2 bases, leaving 5 bases of the junction unmatched. CDR3 sequence: CASSFASGVGTDTQYF. The CDR3 DNA sequence: TGTGCCAGCAGCTTCGCTAGCGGGGTGGGCACAGATACGCAGTATTTT.

The CDR3 DNA is TGTGCCAGCAGCTTATCCGCAGGGGGCGTGACTGAAGCTTTCTTT. Protein product: CASSLSAGGVTEAFF. This sequence joins TRBV7-9 and TRBJ1-1, with 8 bases matching TRBD1. V shed 2 bases and J 5 bases; nucleotides not matched to a gene: 7. The CDR3 runs 15 residues. In germline, CDR1 is SEHNR, CDR2 FQNEAQ (reference sequence).

CDR3 DNA sequence: TGTGCCAGCAGCTTAAACAGAGACGAGCAGTACTTC. This codes for CASSLNRDEQYF. The rearrangement links TRBV7-9 to TRBJ2-7; no clear D gene. The germline V gene has CDR1 SEHNR and CDR2 FQNEAQ (reference sequence). The CDR3 totals 12 residues. V lost 2 bases and J lost 5, with 7 bases in between.

This rearrangement joins TRBV5-6 to TRBJ1-4; TRBD1 matches 12 bases. The length of the CDR3 is 17 residues. V shed 4 bases, J shed 7 bases, and the junction held 11 bases outside the gene matches. Looked up from germline, CDR1 is SGHDT and CDR2 is YYEEEE. DNA for the CDR3: TGTGCCAGCAGCCCCGGGACAGGGGGCGCGGGGAGTGAAAAACTGTTTTTT. This gives the protein CASSPGTGGAGSEKLFF.

The CDR3 reads CASKRATSNQPQHF. The DNA of the CDR3 is TGTGCCAGCAAGAGGGCGACTAGCAATCAGCCCCAGCATTTT. V is TRBV19 and J is TRBJ1-5, with unresolved D. Germline V gives CDR1 LNHDA, CDR2 SQIVND (reference sequence). V lost 9 bases, J lost 0 bases, and 12 bases lay in between. The CDR3 consists of 14 residues.

The rearrangement links TRBV13 to TRBJ2-3; 9 bases fit TRBD2. Unmatched junction bases numbered 3, after V lost 3 bases and J lost 5 bases. The CDR3 is made up of 14 amino acids. Germline CDR1 is PRHDT and CDR2 is FYEKMQ (reference sequence). CDR3 region: CASSFQLAGDTQYF. The CDR3 DNA reads as TGTGCCAGCAGCTTTCAACTAGCGGGAGATACGCAGTATTTT.

V is TRBV19 and J is TRBJ1-5, with a tentative D call TRBD1 (5 bases). V was trimmed by 7 bases and J by 2 bases, leaving 15 bases between them. The CDR3 totals 15 residues. Germline V gives CDR1 LNHDA, CDR2 SQIVND (reference sequence). The CDR3, as DNA: TGTGCCAGTACCCACACGGGGGTCGGCAATCAGCCCCAGCATTTT. Its translation is CASTHTGVGNQPQHF.

The rearrangement uses TRBV6-5 and TRBJ2-1; 9 positions match TRBD1. With V trimmed by 7 bases and J by 9 bases, 10 bases remained unmatched. The germline gives CDR1 MNHEY, CDR2 SVGAGI. This CDR3 comprises 14 residues. The CDR3 loop reads CASTWGTGWTEQFF. The CDR3 DNA reads as TGTGCCAGCACCTGGGGGACAGGGTGGACTGAGCAGTTCTTC.

The genes are TRBV7-8 and TRBJ1-2; TRBD1 might be the D (5 bases). Germline V gene lookup returns CDR1 SGHVS and CDR2 FQNEAQ. V was trimmed by 4 bases and J by 3 bases, leaving 12 bases between them. The CDR3 consists of 14 residues. CDR3 residues: CASSSAGDYYGYTF. In nucleotides, the CDR3 is TGTGCCAGCAGCTCAGCGGGGGACTACTATGGCTACACCTTC.